The subject of this entry is one T cell receptor beta chain. The target antigen is unknown. The data derive from a study of T cell responses to AZD1222 COVID-19 vaccine. The wider study: The study pooled second doses at about 4 or about 12 weeks. Study-wide findings and caveats: Spike-specific TCR breadth rose after two AZD1222 doses, and depth rose as well. White British ancestry dominated among donors, who included more females, and clonal diversity was possibly underestimated.

Trimming removed 3 bases at V and 0 bases at J, with 10 bases between. CDR3 length: 15 amino acids. Germline V gives CDR1 SNHLY, CDR2 FYNNEI. Assay: immunoSEQ multiplex PCR; the TCRdb copy retains only in-frame clones and omits some. Of approximately 140,000 clones listed, about 92% are singletons. The source was peripheral blood, collected on day 0 of AZD1222 vaccination. The sequence was collected from an adult in good health. The chain has TRBV2 and TRBJ2-3; D is ambiguous. CDR3 sequence: CASSDVRTSTDTQYF. Here the CDR3 DNA reads TGTGCCAGCAGTGATGTCCGCACGAGCACAGATACGCAGTATTTT.